This is a list of T cell receptor beta chains from one sample in a study of T-cell memory formation after mild COVID-19. TCRdb reanalysed the 5' RACE reads using MiXCR and keeps one entry per CDR3 protein. There are 190,000 or so distinct CDR3 sequences in the sample; 25% to 35% occur only once, and around 10% lies in the top ten. What was sequenced was PBMCs or a T cell subset sorted from them (not recorded which). These receptors all come from an adult woman who had mild COVID-19 (a few samples of this study predate the infection). Cell type and time point are not known. CDR3s include the opening cysteine and the closing phenylalanine or tryptophan. Fields, in order: CDR3 DNA, CDR3 protein, V gene, J gene, clone size, D gene. The D gene is left open where the match is weak. Not every row has a clone size; where given, it reads once, few, many or a size class.

cdr3_nt: TGTGCCAGCAGCTCCGGGACAGGGTATACCGGGGAGCTGTTTTTT
cdr3_aa: CASSSGTGYTGELFF
v_call: TRBV5-4
j_call: TRBJ2-2
clone_size: -
d_call: TRBD1

cdr3_nt: TGCAGTGCTAGGGCGGCAACAGGGACTGGGGAGACCCAGTACTTC
cdr3_aa: CSARAATGTGETQYF
v_call: TRBV20-1
j_call: TRBJ2-5
clone_size: few
d_call: -

cdr3_nt: TGTGCCAGCAGCTTAGTAACCGGGGAGCTGTTTTTT
cdr3_aa: CASSLVTGELFF
v_call: TRBV11-1
j_call: TRBJ2-2
clone_size: few
d_call: -

cdr3_nt: TGTGCCAGCAGTGAGGGACAGGGCGTACAGCCCCAGCATTTT
cdr3_aa: CASSEGQGVQPQHF
v_call: TRBV2
j_call: TRBJ1-5
clone_size: -
d_call: TRBD1

cdr3_nt: TGCAGTGCTCCCCTCAGGATGAACACCGGGGAGCTGTTTTTT
cdr3_aa: CSAPLRMNTGELFF
v_call: TRBV20-1
j_call: TRBJ2-2
clone_size: -
d_call: -

cdr3_nt: TGTGCCAGCAGCTTAGGGGGGACTAGCGGCTATGAGCAGTTCTTC
cdr3_aa: CASSLGGTSGYEQFF
v_call: TRBV7-2
j_call: TRBJ2-1
clone_size: few
d_call: TRBD2

cdr3_nt: TGTGCCAGCAGCCAAGGGGACAGGTCGCAATATTTT
cdr3_aa: CASSQGDRSQYF
v_call: TRBV3-1
j_call: TRBJ2-3
clone_size: -
d_call: TRBD1

cdr3_nt: TGTGCCACCAGTGAGCAGATATCGACGCGATACTACGAGCAGTACTTC
cdr3_aa: CATSEQISTRYYEQYF
v_call: TRBV24-1
j_call: TRBJ2-7
clone_size: few
d_call: -

cdr3_nt: TGTGCCAGCAGTTACTCGGGGACCCCCCAAGAGACCCAGTACTTC
cdr3_aa: CASSYSGTPQETQYF
v_call: TRBV6-2/TRBV6-3
j_call: TRBJ2-5
clone_size: -
d_call: -

cdr3_nt: TGTGCCTGGAGTGTAGGGACTGGACAGCCCCAGCATTTT
cdr3_aa: CAWSVGTGQPQHF
v_call: TRBV30
j_call: TRBJ1-5
clone_size: -
d_call: -

cdr3_nt: TGCGCCAGCAGCGTCGACAGGGTCCATGGCTACACCTTC
cdr3_aa: CASSVDRVHGYTF
v_call: TRBV5-1
j_call: TRBJ1-2
clone_size: few
d_call: TRBD1

cdr3_nt: TGTGCCAGCACCGGACGGGCCGGGGAGCTGTTTTTT
cdr3_aa: CASTGRAGELFF
v_call: TRBV2
j_call: TRBJ2-2
clone_size: many
d_call: -

cdr3_nt: TGCAGCGTTGTTGGACAGGGGAGCGCAGATACGCAGTATTTT
cdr3_aa: CSVVGQGSADTQYF
v_call: TRBV29-1
j_call: TRBJ2-3
clone_size: -
d_call: TRBD1

cdr3_nt: TGTGCCAGCAGGCCGACAGGGGGGACGAACACTGAAGCTTTCTTT
cdr3_aa: CASRPTGGTNTEAFF
v_call: TRBV12-3/TRBV12-4
j_call: TRBJ1-1
clone_size: few
d_call: TRBD1

cdr3_nt: TGTGCCAGCAGTGACCCGAATCGGGACGCTGAAGCTTTCTTT
cdr3_aa: CASSDPNRDAEAFF
v_call: TRBV6-1
j_call: TRBJ1-1
clone_size: few
d_call: -

cdr3_nt: TGCGCCAGCAGCTTTAACAGGGGCGAGGACGAGCAGTACTTC
cdr3_aa: CASSFNRGEDEQYF
v_call: TRBV5-1
j_call: TRBJ2-7
clone_size: -
d_call: TRBD1